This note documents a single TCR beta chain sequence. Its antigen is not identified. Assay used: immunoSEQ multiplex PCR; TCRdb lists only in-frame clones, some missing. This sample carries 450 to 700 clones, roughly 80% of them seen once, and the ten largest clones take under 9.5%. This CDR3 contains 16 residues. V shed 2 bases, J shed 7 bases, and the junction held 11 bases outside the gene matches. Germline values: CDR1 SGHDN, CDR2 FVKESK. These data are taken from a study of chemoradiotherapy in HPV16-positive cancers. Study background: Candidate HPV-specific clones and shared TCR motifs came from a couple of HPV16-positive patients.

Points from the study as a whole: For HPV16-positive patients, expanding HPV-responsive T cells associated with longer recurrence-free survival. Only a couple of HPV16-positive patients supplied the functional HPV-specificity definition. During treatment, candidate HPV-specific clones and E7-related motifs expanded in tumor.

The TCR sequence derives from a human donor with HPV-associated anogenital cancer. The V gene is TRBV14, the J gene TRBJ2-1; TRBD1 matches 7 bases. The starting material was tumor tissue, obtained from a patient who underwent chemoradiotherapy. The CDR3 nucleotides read TGTGCCAGCAGCCAAATGACAGGGCTCCCAAGAAATGAGCAGTTCTTC. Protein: CASSQMTGLPRNEQFF.